This TCR beta chain was found in a study of blood T cells in healthy people across ages. Sample-barcoded 5' priming and a J-beta primer mix drove a second PCR of roughly 7 to 11 cycles. TCRdb passed the 5' RACE reads through MiXCR, listing each CDR3 protein once. The sample lists 600,000 to 1,000,000 distinct CDR3 sequences, more than 45% seen once, with approximately 20% in the top ten. The CDR3 is 15 amino acids. V was clipped by 6 bases and J by 2 bases; unmatched bases: 10. Per germline, CDR1 DFQATT and CDR2 SNEGSKA (reference sequence). The sequencing sample was made of blood. The V call is TRBV20-1, the J call TRBJ2-5; 9 nucleotides line up with TRBD1. This sequence originates from a man aged 30 to 45 in good health. CDR3 region: CSATPAGTGQETQYF. The CDR3 bases are TGCAGTGCCACCCCTGCAGGGACAGGGCAAGAGACCCAGTACTTC.